The present entry profiles one TCR beta chain with its context. TCRdb reanalyzed the 5' RACE reads, giving one entry per CDR3 protein sequence and no DNA. The sample has roughly 380,000 distinct CDR3 sequences. The CDR3 consists of 13 residues. Germline assignment: CDR1 SEHNR and CDR2 FQNEAQ (reference sequence). This sample is drawn from a study of T cells expressing NK-cell markers. The sample consisted of blood T cells: a sorted CD56 or NKG2C T cell subset, CD4+ or CD8+ T cells, or bulk PBMC T cells (not recorded which). The origin of this receptor is a man aged 18-75 years in good health. This chain joins TRBV7-9 and TRBJ2-2; TCRdb reports TRBD1, a call that lacks DNA to check it against. CDR3 region: CASSRQGGGELFF.